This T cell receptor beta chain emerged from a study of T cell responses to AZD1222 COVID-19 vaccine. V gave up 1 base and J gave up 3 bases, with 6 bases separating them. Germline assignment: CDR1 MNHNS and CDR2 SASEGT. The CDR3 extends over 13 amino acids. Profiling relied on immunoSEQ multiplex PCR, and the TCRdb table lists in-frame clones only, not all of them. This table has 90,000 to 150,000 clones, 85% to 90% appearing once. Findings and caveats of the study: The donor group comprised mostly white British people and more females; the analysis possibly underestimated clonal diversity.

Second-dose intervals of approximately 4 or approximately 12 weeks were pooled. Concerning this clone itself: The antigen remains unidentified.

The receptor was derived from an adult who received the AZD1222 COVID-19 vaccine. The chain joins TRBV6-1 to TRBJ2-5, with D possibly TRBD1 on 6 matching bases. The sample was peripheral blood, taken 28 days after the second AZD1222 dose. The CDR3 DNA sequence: TGTGCCAGCAGTGAAGGGACAGAAGAGACCCAGTACTTC. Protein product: CASSEGTEETQYF.